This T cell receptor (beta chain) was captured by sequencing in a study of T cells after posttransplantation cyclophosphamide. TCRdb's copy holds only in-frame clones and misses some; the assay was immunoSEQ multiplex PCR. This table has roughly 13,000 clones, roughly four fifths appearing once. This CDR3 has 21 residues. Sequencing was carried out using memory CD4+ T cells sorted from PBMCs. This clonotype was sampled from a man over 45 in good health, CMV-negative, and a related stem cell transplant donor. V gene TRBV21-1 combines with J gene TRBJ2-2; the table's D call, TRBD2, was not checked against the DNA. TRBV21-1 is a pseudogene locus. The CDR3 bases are TGTGCCAGCAGCAAAAAATGCCCCCGGACTAGCGGAGCAGGGGCCACCGGGGAGCTGTTTTTT. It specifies CASSKKCPRTSGAGATGELFF.